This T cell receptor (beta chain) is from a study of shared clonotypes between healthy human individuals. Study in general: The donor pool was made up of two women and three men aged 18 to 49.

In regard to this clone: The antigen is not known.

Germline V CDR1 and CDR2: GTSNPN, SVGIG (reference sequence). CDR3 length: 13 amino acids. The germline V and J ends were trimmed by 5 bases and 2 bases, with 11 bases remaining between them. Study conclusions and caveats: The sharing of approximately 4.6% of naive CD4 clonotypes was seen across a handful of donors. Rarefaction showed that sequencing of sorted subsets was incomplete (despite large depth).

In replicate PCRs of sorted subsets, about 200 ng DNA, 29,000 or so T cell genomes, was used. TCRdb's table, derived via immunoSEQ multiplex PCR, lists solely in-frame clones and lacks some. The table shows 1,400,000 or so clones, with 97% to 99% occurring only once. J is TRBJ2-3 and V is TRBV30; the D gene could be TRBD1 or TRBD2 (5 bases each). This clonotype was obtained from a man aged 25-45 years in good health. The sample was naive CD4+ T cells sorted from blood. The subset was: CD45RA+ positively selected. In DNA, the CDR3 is TGTGCCTGGGCCGGGACCTACACAGATACGCAGTATTTT. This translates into CAWAGTYTDTQYF. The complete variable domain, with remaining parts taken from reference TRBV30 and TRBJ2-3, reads SQTIHQWPATLVQPVGSPLSLECTVEGTSNPNLYWYRQAAGRGLQLLFYSVGIGQISSEVPQNLSASRPQDRQFILSSKKLLLSDSGFYLCAWAGTYTDTQYFGPGTRLTVL.